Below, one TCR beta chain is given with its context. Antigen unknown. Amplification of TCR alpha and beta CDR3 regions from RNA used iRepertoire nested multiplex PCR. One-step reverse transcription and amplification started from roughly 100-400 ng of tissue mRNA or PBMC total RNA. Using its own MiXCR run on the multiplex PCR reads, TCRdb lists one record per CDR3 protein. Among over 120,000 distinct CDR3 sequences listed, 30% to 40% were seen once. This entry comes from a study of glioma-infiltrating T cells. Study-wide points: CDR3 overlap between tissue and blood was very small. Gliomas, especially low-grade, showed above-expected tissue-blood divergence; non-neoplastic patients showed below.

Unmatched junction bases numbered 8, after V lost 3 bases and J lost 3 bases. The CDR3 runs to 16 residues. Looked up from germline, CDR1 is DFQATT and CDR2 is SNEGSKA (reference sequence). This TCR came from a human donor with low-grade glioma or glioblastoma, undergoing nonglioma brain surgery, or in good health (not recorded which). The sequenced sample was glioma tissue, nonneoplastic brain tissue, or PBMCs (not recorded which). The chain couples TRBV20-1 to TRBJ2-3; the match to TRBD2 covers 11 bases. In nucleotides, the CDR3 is TGCAGTGCTAGTGACCTAGCGGGAGGACGGACAGATACGCAGTATTTT. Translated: CSASDLAGGRTDTQYF.